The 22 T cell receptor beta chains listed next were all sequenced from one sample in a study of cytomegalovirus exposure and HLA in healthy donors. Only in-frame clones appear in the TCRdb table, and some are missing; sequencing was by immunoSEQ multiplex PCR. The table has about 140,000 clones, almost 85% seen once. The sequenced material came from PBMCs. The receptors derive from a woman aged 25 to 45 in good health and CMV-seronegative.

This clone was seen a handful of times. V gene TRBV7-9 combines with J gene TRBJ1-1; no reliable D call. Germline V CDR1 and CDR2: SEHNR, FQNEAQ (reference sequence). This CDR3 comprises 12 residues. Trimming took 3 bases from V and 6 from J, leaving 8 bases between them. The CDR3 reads CASSFGNSEAFF. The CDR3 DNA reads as TGTGCCAGCAGCTTCGGTAATTCTGAAGCTTTCTTT.

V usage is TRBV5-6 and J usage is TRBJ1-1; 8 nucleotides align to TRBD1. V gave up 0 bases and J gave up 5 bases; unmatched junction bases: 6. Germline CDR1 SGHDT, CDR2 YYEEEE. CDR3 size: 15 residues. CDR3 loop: CASSLGTGWGTEAFF. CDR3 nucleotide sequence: TGTGCCAGCAGCTTGGGGACAGGGTGGGGGACTGAAGCTTTCTTT.

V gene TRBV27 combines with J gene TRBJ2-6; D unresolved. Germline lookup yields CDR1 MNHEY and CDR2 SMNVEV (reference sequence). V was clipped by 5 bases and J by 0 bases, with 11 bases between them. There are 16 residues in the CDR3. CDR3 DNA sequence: TGTGCCAGCAGTCCTTTCTCCCGCTCTGGGGCCAACGTCCTGACTTTC. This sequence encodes CASSPFSRSGANVLTF.

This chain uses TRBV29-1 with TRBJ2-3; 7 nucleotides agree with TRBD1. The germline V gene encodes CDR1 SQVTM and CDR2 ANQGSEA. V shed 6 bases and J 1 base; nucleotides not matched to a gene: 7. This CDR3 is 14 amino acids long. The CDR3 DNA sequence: TGCAGCGTCGACAACAGGGGCGGCACAGATACGCAGTATTTT. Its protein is CSVDNRGGTDTQYF.

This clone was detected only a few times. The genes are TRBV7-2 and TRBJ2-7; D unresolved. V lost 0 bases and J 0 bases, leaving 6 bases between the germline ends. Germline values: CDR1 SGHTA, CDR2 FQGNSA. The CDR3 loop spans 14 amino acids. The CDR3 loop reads CASSLARLSYEQYF. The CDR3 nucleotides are TGTGCCAGCAGCTTAGCCAGGCTCTCCTACGAGCAGTACTTC.

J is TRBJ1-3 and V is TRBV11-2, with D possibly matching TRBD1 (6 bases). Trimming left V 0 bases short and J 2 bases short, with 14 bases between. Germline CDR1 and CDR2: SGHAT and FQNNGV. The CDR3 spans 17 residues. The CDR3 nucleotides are TGTGCCAGCAGCTTAGATTTGAGGGACACAACTGGAAACACCATATATTTT. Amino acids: CASSLDLRDTTGNTIYF.

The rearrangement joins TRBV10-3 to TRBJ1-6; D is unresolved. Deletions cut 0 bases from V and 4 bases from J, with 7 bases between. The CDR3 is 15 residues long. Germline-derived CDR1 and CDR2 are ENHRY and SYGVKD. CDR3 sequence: CAISESSDYNSPLHF. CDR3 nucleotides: TGTGCCATCAGTGAGTCCAGCGATTATAATTCACCCCTCCACTTT.

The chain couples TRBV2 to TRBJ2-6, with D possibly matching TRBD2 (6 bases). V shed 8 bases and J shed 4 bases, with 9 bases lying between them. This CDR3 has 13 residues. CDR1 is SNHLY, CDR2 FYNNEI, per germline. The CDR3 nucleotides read TGTGCCAGCGGAGGGGAAGGGGCCAACGTCCTGACTTTC. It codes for CASGGEGANVLTF.

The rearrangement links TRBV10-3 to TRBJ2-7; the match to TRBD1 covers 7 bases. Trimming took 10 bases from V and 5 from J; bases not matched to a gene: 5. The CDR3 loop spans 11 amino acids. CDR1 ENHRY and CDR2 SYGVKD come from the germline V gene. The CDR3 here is CATRQGDEQYF. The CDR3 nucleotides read TGTGCCACCCGCCAGGGGGACGAGCAGTACTTC.

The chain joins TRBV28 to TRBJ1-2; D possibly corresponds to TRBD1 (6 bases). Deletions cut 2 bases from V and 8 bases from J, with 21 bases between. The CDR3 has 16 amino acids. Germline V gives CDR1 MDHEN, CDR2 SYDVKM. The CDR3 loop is CASSLGGAVSGGGYTF. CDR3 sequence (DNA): TGTGCCAGCAGTTTAGGGGGGGCCGTCAGCGGTGGGGGCTACACCTTC.

As DNA, the CDR3 is TGTGCCAGCAGTTACAGCAACGAGCAGTACTTC. It encodes CASSYSNEQYF. The chain uses TRBV6-5 and TRBJ2-7; unclear D gene. The CDR3 contains 11 residues. V lost 2 bases and J 5 bases, leaving 4 bases between the germline ends. Germline CDR1 MNHEY, CDR2 SVGAGI.

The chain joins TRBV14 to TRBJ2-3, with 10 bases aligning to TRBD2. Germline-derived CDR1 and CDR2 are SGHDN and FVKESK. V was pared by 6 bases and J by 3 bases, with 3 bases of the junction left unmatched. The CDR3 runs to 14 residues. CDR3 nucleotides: TGTGCCAGCAGTCCACTAGCGGGGACAGATACGCAGTATTTT. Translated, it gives CASSPLAGTDTQYF.

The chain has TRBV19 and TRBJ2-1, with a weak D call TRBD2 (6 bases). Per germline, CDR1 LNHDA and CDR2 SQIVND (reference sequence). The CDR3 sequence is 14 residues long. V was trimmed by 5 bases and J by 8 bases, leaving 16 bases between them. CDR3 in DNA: TGTGCCAGTAGTGCGTTGACTAGAAGGGATGAGCAGTTCTTC. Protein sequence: CASSALTRRDEQFF.

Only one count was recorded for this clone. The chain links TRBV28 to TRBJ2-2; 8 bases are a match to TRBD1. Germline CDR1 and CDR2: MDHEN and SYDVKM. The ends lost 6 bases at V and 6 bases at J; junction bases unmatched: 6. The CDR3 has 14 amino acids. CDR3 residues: CASRRTGWAGELFF. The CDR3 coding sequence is TGTGCCAGCAGGAGGACAGGGTGGGCCGGGGAGCTGTTTTTT.

The CDR3 region has the DNA TGTGCCACCAGCAGAGATCAAAATCGCAGGGGAACTTTCTTT. This gives the protein CATSRDQNRRGTFF. J is TRBJ1-1 and V is TRBV15; a possible D gene is TRBD1 (6 bases). Between the trimmed V and J ends, which lost 0 bases and 12 bases, there was a span of 17 bases. The CDR3 consists of 14 residues. Per germline, CDR1 LNHNV and CDR2 YYDKDF (reference sequence).

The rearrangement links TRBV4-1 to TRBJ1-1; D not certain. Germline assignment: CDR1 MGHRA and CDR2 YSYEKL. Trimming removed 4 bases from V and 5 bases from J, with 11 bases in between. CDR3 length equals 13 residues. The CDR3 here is CASSPGLRTEAFF. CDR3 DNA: TGCGCCAGCAGCCCAGGTTTGAGAACTGAAGCTTTCTTT.

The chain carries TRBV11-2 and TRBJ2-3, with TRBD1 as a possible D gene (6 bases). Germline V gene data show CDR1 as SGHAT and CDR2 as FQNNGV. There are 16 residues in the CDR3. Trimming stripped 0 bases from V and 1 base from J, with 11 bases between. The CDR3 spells CASSLDQGWGTDTQYF. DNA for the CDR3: TGTGCCAGCAGCTTAGACCAGGGGTGGGGCACAGATACGCAGTATTTT.

The CDR3 loop is CASSIVEGSPLHF. DNA of the CDR3: TGTGCCAGTAGTATAGTCGAGGGATCACCCCTCCACTTT. This chain uses TRBV19 with TRBJ1-6; no definite D call. CDR3 length: 13 amino acids. Trimming cost V 1 base and J 10 bases, with 8 bases left between them. In germline, CDR1 is LNHDA, CDR2 SQIVND (reference sequence).

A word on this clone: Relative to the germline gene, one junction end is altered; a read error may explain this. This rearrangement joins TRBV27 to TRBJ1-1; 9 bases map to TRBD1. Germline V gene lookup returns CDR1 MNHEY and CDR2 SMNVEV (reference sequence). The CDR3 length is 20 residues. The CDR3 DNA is TGTGCCAGCATTTTACGGCCCCCCTCCTCTCGGACAGGGGTGAACACTGAAGCTTTCTTT. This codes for CASILRPPSSRTGVNTEAFF.

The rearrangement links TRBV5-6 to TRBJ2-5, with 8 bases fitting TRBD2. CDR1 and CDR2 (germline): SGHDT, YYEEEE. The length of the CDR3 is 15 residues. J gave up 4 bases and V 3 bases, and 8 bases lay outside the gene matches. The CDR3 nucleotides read TGTGCCAGCAGCTGGGAGGGCCTAGCGGGAGAGACCCAGTACTTC. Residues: CASSWEGLAGETQYF.

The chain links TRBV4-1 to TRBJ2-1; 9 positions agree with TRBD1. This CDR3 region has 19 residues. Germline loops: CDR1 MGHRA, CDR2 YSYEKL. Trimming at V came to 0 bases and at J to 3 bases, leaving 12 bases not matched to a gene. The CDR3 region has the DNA TGCGCCAGCAGCCAAGATACTTTTCTGGCGGGACAGGGCTACAATGAGCAGTTCTTC. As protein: CASSQDTFLAGQGYNEQFF.

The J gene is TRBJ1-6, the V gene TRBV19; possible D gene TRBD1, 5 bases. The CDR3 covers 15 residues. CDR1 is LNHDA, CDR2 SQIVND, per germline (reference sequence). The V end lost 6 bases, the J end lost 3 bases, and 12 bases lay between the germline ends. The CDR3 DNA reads TGTGCCAGTAGCCCGATCGGGGGCTATAATTCACCCCTCCACTTT. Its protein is CASSPIGGYNSPLHF.